Described below is a single T cell receptor beta chain sequence and its context. Given a far larger clone just one base away, this is likely a sequencing read error. This entry is derived from a study of low-dose radiotherapy and immunotherapy resistance in tumors. Study overall: The study gave Cohort 2 1 Gy per fraction every two weeks, totaling 13 Gy over 26 weeks. The study gave patients oral aspirin 300 mg daily for four cycles from cycle 1 day 1.

Alpha and beta chains were covered, as first-strand cDNA relied on TRAV- and TRBV-specific primers. TCRs underwent 15 to 20 PCR cycles of amplification with a constant-region primer and V-primer adapter. TCRdb recomputed calls from the reads with MiXCR, one row per CDR3 protein. In the table there are around 76,000 distinct CDR3 sequences, less than 40% of which are singletons. The time point: before trial treatment. Nivolumab, ipilimumab, aspirin, low-dose cyclophosphamide and low-dose radiotherapy were given to donors. The CDR3 sequence is 16 residues long. The V gene lost 6 bases and the J gene lost 0 bases, with 14 bases spanning the gap. Germline CDR1 is KGHDR and CDR2 is SFDVKD.

The sequences come from PBMCs, collected before treatment. The TCR originated in a female donor with ovarian cancer. This chain connects TRBV24-1 to TRBJ2-1; a possible D gene is TRBD1 (5 bases). The CDR3 bases are TGTGCCACCAGTTCGACAGCTTACTTCTCCTACAATGAGCAGTTCTTC. Its translation is CATSSTAYFSYNEQFF.